The 27 T cell receptor beta chains below were found in one sample sequenced in a study of blood T cell repertoires in COVID-19. Libraries were prepared by immunoSEQ multiplex PCR; TCRdb keeps only in-frame clonotypes and omits some of them. The table has hundreds of thousands of clones, about nine tenths seen once. Sequenced: PBMCs or T cells enriched from blood (not recorded which). The receptors derive from a woman younger than 35 who had recovered from COVID-19.

J is TRBJ2-1 and V is TRBV30; D not resolved. CDR3 length equals 12 residues. Trimming took 1 base from V and 6 from J, leaving 7 bases between them. CDR1 is GTSNPN, CDR2 SVGIG, per germline (reference sequence). The DNA of the CDR3 is TGTGCCTGGAGTGATATTCCCAATGAGCAGTTCTTC. Amino acids: CAWSDIPNEQFF.

The chain joins TRBV11-2 to TRBJ2-7; weak D call: TRBD1 (6 bases). Germline V lookup: CDR1 SGHAT, CDR2 FQNNGV. Trimming pared 1 base from V and 0 bases from J, leaving 13 bases between. The CDR3 has 16 amino acids. The CDR3 coding sequence is TGTGCCAGCAGCTTAGGGGGGCGGAGGAGCTCCTACGAGCAGTACTTC. This translates into CASSLGGRRSSYEQYF.

This clone was seen just once. V usage is TRBV7-6 and J usage is TRBJ2-1; 8 nucleotides match TRBD2. With V trimmed by 3 bases and J by 0 bases, 4 bases remained unmatched. The CDR3 runs 16 residues. CDR1 is SGHVS, CDR2 FNYEAQ, per germline. CDR3 residues: CASSFSSGSSYNEQFF. CDR3 DNA: TGTGCCAGCAGCTTCTCCAGCGGGAGCTCCTACAATGAGCAGTTCTTC. Combining the CDR3 with reference TRBV7-6 and TRBJ2-1 gives the whole variable domain GAGVSQSPRYKVTKRGQDVALRCDPISGHVSLYWYRQALGQGPEFLTYFNYEAQQDKSGLPNDRFSAERPEGSISTLTIQRTEQRDSAMYRCASSFSSGSSYNEQFFGPGTRLTVL.

The chain has TRBV7-2 and TRBJ1-2, with a possible D match to TRBD1 (6 bases). Trimming took 0 bases from V and 8 from J, leaving 16 bases between them. CDR3 length: 15 amino acids. From germline, CDR1 is SGHTA and CDR2 FQGNSA. CDR3 sequence: CASSLASGGREGYTF. The CDR3 DNA reads as TGTGCCAGCAGCTTAGCGTCGGGGGGGCGCGAAGGCTACACCTTC.

The rearrangement uses TRBV6-6 and TRBJ1-3; weak D call: TRBD1 (6 bases). Trimming took off 2 bases at V and 4 bases at J, with 12 bases between the two ends. Germline CDR1 MNHNY, CDR2 SVGAGI (reference sequence). This CDR3 spans 15 amino acids. This CDR3 reads CASSYPDTGGNTIYF. Here the CDR3 DNA reads TGTGCCAGCAGTTACCCCGACACAGGGGGAAACACCATATATTTT.

CDR3 amino acids: CASSGDPNTEAFF. CDR3 coding DNA: TGCGCCAGCAGCGGAGACCCGAACACTGAAGCTTTCTTT. The rearrangement uses TRBV5-1 and TRBJ1-1; D unresolved. Germline CDR1 reads SGHRS; CDR2 reads YFSETQ. This CDR3 contains 13 residues. V was cut by 4 bases and J by 1 base, with 8 bases left in between.

The chain joins TRBV9 to TRBJ2-7; D is perhaps TRBD2 (6 bases). Trimming pared 0 bases from V and 3 bases from J, leaving 10 bases between. Germline assignment: CDR1 SGDLS and CDR2 YYNGEE. The CDR3 is made up of 14 amino acids. DNA of the CDR3: TGTGCCAGCAGCGTAGGGGACTCCATCTACGAGCAGTACTTC. It specifies CASSVGDSIYEQYF.

The rearrangement links TRBV4-1 to TRBJ1-4, with 9 bases that match TRBD1. J was trimmed by 9 bases and V by 0 bases; bases with no gene match: 11. Germline loops: CDR1 MGHRA, CDR2 YSYEKL. The CDR3 loop spans 17 amino acids. CDR3 sequence: CASSQDRGQGGLKKLFF. CDR3 nucleotides: TGCGCCAGCAGCCAAGATCGGGGACAGGGTGGTCTGAAAAAACTGTTTTTT.

This rearrangement joins TRBV30 to TRBJ1-2; TRBD1 aligns across 7 bases. The CDR3 has 16 amino acids. Germline assignment: CDR1 GTSNPN and CDR2 SVGIG (reference sequence). V trimming: 2 bases; J trimming: 4 bases; junction bases outside the gene matches: 13. Here the CDR3 DNA reads TGTGCCTGGAGTCGTGAAGGGGGCTATTTCCCCTATGGCTACACCTTC. Translating gives CAWSREGGYFPYGYTF.

This chain uses TRBV6-4 with TRBJ1-5; 7 bases agree with TRBD1. From germline, CDR1 is MRHNA and CDR2 SNTAGT. CDR3 length: 16 amino acids. The V and J ends lost 6 bases and 0 bases, in that order; junction bases with no gene match: 8. The CDR3 reads CASRTGSAYSNQPQHF. In DNA, the CDR3 is TGTGCCAGCAGGACAGGGTCGGCATATAGCAATCAGCCCCAGCATTTT.

This chain links TRBV19 with TRBJ2-3; 7 bases align to TRBD1. Germline CDR1 and CDR2: LNHDA and SQIVND (reference sequence). The CDR3 is made up of 14 amino acids. The J segment lost 4 bases and the V segment lost 5 bases, leaving 6 bases of the junction unmatched. CDR3 residues: CASSLTGFPDTQYF. The CDR3 bases are TGTGCCAGTAGTCTGACAGGGTTCCCAGATACGCAGTATTTT. Full variable domain (remainder filled in from reference TRBV19 and TRBJ2-3): DGGITQSPKYLFRKEGQNVTLSCEQNLNHDAMYWYRQDPGQGLRLIYYSQIVNDFQKGDIAEGYSVSREKKESFPLTVTSAQKNPTAFYLCASSLTGFPDTQYFGPGTRLTVL.

This clone was seen just once. The chain carries TRBV7-9 and TRBJ2-1, with D possibly TRBD1 on 5 matching bases. Germline CDR1 and CDR2: SEHNR and FQNEAQ (reference sequence). V was pared by 2 bases and J by 5 bases, with 16 bases between. This CDR3 is built from 16 residues. The CDR3 protein is CASSLQAGPAHNEQFF. The CDR3 DNA is TGTGCCAGCAGCTTACAGGCAGGGCCGGCCCACAATGAGCAGTTCTTC.

This sequence joins TRBV5-6 and TRBJ1-2; D uncertain. V lost 2 bases and J 6 bases, leaving 8 bases between the germline ends. This CDR3 has 12 amino acids. Germline V lookup: CDR1 SGHDT, CDR2 YYEEEE. In DNA, the CDR3 is TGTGCCAGCAGCTTCTCGGGGAATGGCTACACCTTC. Translating gives CASSFSGNGYTF.

The chain combines TRBV7-6 with TRBJ1-4; TRBD1 might be the D (6 bases). The germline V gene has CDR1 SGHVS and CDR2 FNYEAQ. Trimming stripped 7 bases from V and 6 bases from J, with 27 bases between. This CDR3 has 18 amino acids. Written as DNA, the CDR3 is TGTGCCAGCACCAGAGGAGGGGGGGCCGGGTCTTCGTATGAAAAACTGTTTTTT. This codes for CASTRGGGAGSSYEKLFF.

The chain has TRBV9 and TRBJ1-4; D possibly corresponds to TRBD1 (6 bases). V lost 1 base and J lost 8, with 15 bases in between. Germline V gene lookup returns CDR1 SGDLS and CDR2 YYNGEE. The CDR3 has 15 residues. The CDR3 region has the DNA TGTGCCAGCAGCGTAACGGGGGGCAGTGGGGAAAAACTGTTTTTT. Amino acid sequence: CASSVTGGSGEKLFF.

The gene calls are TRBV3-1 (or the pseudogene TRBV3-2) and TRBJ1-2, with TRBD1 matching over 7 bases. CDR1 and CDR2 (germline): LGHDT, YNNKEL (reference sequence). Trimming removed 1 base from V and 4 bases from J; junction bases left unmatched: 6. The CDR3 contains 15 residues. The CDR3 protein is CASSQGRGHGYGYTF. The CDR3, as DNA: TGTGCCAGCAGCCAAGGTAGGGGGCATGGCTATGGCTACACCTTC.

The chain employs TRBV5-6 and TRBJ2-3, with 9 nucleotides matching TRBD2. Per the germline V gene, CDR1 is SGHDT and CDR2 is YYEEEE. V shed 4 bases and J 4 bases; nucleotides not matched to a gene: 13. The CDR3 has 17 amino acids. The CDR3 spells CASSRMAGGSEADTQYF. The CDR3 bases are TGTGCCAGCAGCCGTATGGCGGGAGGGAGTGAAGCAGATACGCAGTATTTT.

The sample holds one count of this clone. V gene TRBV27 combines with J gene TRBJ2-7; 7 bases are shared with TRBD2. V lost 5 bases and J lost 2; bases outside the gene matches: 3. Germline V gene lookup returns CDR1 MNHEY and CDR2 SMNVEV (reference sequence). The CDR3 consists of 13 residues. The CDR3 sequence: CASSLGLAYEQYF. For the CDR3, the DNA is TGTGCCAGCAGTCTCGGACTAGCCTACGAGCAGTACTTC.

Only a few counts were recorded for this clone. J is TRBJ2-2 and V is TRBV7-3; 9 bases map to TRBD1. The CDR3 contains 15 residues. V shed 5 bases, J shed 3 bases, and the junction held 4 bases outside the gene matches. Germline CDR1 is SGHTA and CDR2 is FQGTGA. DNA for the CDR3: TGTGCCAGCAGCCGGGACAGGGACGACACCGGGGAGCTGTTTTTT. Its translation is CASSRDRDDTGELFF.

By share of the sample, this clone is medium-sized. The chain is built from TRBV10-3 and TRBJ1-2, with a possible D match to TRBD1 (5 bases). Trimming took off 7 bases at V and 3 bases at J, with 12 bases between the two ends. In germline, CDR1 is ENHRY, CDR2 SYGVKD. The CDR3 is made up of 13 amino acids. CDR3 bases: TGTGCCATCACCGCCGACAGTGACTATGGCTACACCTTC. Amino acid sequence: CAITADSDYGYTF.

In nucleotides, the CDR3 is TGTGCCTGGAGTAGGGGGAATAAGCAGCCCCAGCATTTT. This translates into CAWSRGNKQPQHF. The V gene is TRBV30, the J gene TRBJ1-5; D may be TRBD1 (6 bases). CDR3 length: 13 amino acids. V lost 2 bases to trimming and J lost 7 bases, with 12 bases between them. CDR1 and CDR2 (germline): GTSNPN, SVGIG (reference sequence).

The chain combines TRBV19 with TRBJ2-1, with 8 nucleotides matching TRBD2. Unmatched junction bases numbered 7, after V lost 7 bases and J lost 2 bases. Germline CDR1 and CDR2: LNHDA and SQIVND (reference sequence). This CDR3 comprises 15 residues. The CDR3: CASTPRLAPYNEQFF. Written as DNA, the CDR3 is TGTGCCAGTACCCCTAGACTAGCGCCCTACAATGAGCAGTTCTTC.

The V and J genes are TRBV27 and TRBJ1-2; TRBD1 matches 8 bases. Per the germline V gene, CDR1 is MNHEY and CDR2 is SMNVEV (reference sequence). V lost 0 bases, J lost 5 bases, and 2 bases stayed unmatched. This CDR3 is built from 14 residues. CDR3 DNA: TGTGCCAGCAGTTTATCCAGGACAGGGTATGGCTACACCTTC. As protein: CASSLSRTGYGYTF.

The chain links TRBV7-9 to TRBJ1-4; no firm D call. V was clipped by 5 bases and J by 8 bases, with 9 bases between them. The CDR3 covers 12 residues. Per germline, CDR1 SEHNR and CDR2 FQNEAQ (reference sequence). The CDR3 loop reads CASSRVAEKLFF. The CDR3 DNA is TGTGCCAGCAGCCGAGTAGCCGAAAAACTGTTTTTT.

The V call is TRBV28, the J call TRBJ2-2; tentatively, D is TRBD1 (6 bases). This CDR3 comprises 17 residues. Trimming removed 5 bases from V and 7 bases from J, with 23 bases in between. Germline-derived CDR1 and CDR2 are MDHEN and SYDVKM. The DNA for the CDR3 is TGTGCCAGCAGTGCCGCCGCTACGTTGGTAGGGGGCGGGGAGCTGTTTTTT. The encoded protein is CASSAAATLVGGGELFF. Filled out from reference TRBV28 and TRBJ2-2, the complete variable domain reads DVKVTQSSRYLVKRTGEKVFLECVQDMDHENMFWYRQDPGLGLRLIYFSYDVKMKEKGDIPEGYSVSREKKERFSLILESASTNQTSMYLCASSAAATLVGGGELFFGEGSRLTVL.

The chain links TRBV7-9 to TRBJ2-1; 7 bases map to TRBD1. The junction had 4 bases not matched to a gene; V was cut back by 5 bases and J by 0 bases. Germline CDR1 and CDR2: SEHNR and FQNEAQ (reference sequence). The CDR3 covers 15 residues. The CDR3 DNA reads as TGTGCCAGCAGCCAAAGACAGGGCTCCTACAATGAGCAGTTCTTC. Translated: CASSQRQGSYNEQFF.

The chain is built from TRBV7-9 and TRBJ1-1; a possible D gene is TRBD1 (6 bases). With 4 bases removed from V and 0 bases from J, the gap between germline ends came to 9 bases. This CDR3 has 14 amino acids. CDR1 and CDR2 (germline): SEHNR, FQNEAQ (reference sequence). In DNA form, the CDR3 reads TGTGCCAGCAGCTACGACAGGATGAACACTGAAGCTTTCTTT. Translation gives CASSYDRMNTEAFF.